Reported below is one T cell receptor beta chain. Its antigen remains unknown. A second PCR of 7 to 11 cycles used a sample-barcoded 5' primer and a J-beta primer mix. A single record per CDR3 protein comes from TCRdb applying MiXCR to the 5' RACE reads. The sample has around 1.1 million distinct CDR3 sequences, 30% to 40% seen once; the top ten hold over 10%. V shed 5 bases and J 5 bases; nucleotides not matched to a gene: 4. The CDR3 loop spans 14 amino acids. These data belong to a study of blood T cells in healthy people across ages. Regarding the study as a whole: The unsorted PBMCs prevented any conclusive comparison of naive versus antigen-experienced cells.

The clonotype was recovered from a man aged 18 to 30 in good health. V and J are TRBV12-3 or TRBV12-4 and TRBJ2-3, with 10 bases identical to TRBD1. Sequencing was done on a sample of blood. The CDR3 loop reads CASSMGQGLDTQYF. The DNA of the CDR3 is TGTGCCAGCAGTATGGGACAGGGGCTAGATACGCAGTATTTT.